The entry below gives a single T cell receptor (beta chain) sequence along with its context. The target antigen is unknown. The record originates from a study of T cells after yellow fever vaccination. Study details: Fractions of low cell number were prepared using SMART-Seq v4 Ultra Low Input.

Points from the study as a whole: Booster sampling recovered most clones from primary vaccination (about 97% CD4, 80% to 90% CD8). In FACS-sorted repertoires, abundant clonotypes from the bulk population could appear as contaminants.

TCR cDNA was made by 5'RACE template switching, adding a universal primer site and UMIs. From the 5' RACE reads, TCRdb called clonotypes with MiXCR, one entry per CDR3 protein. The repertoire holds 60,000 to 85,000 distinct CDR3 sequences, approximately 7% seen once, with roughly 33% in the top ten. Sequenced here: CD8+ T cells sorted from PBMCs, sampled 5 days after the first yellow fever vaccination. This receptor was taken from a man younger than 30 who received the YFV17D yellow fever vaccine.

The CDR3 here is CASRLSTGGTTEAFF. The CDR3 DNA is TGTGCCAGCAGACTATCGACAGGGGGGACCACTGAAGCTTTCTTT. The J gene is TRBJ1-1, the V gene TRBV28; 9 bases align to TRBD1. Germline lookup yields CDR1 MDHEN and CDR2 SYDVKM. With V trimmed by 6 bases and J by 4 bases, 9 bases remained unmatched. The CDR3 consists of 15 residues.